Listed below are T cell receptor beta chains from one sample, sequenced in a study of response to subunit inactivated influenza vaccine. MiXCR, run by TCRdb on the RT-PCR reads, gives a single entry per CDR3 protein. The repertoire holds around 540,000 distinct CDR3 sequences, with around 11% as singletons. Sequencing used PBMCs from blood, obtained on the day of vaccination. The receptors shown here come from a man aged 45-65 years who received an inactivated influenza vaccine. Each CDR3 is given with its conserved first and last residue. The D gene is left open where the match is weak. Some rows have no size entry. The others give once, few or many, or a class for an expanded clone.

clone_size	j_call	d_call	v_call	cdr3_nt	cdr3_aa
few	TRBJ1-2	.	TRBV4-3	TGCGCCAGCAGCCAAGGGACGCAACGGGCTTATAACTATGGCTACACCTTC	CASSQGTQRAYNYGYTF
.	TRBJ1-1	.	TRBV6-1	TGTGCCAGCAGCGCAGGGGTCGTGAACACTGAAGCTTTCTTT	CASSAGVVNTEAFF
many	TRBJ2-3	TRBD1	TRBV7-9	TGTGCCAGCAGCTTATCGACAGGGGGCCTCACAGATACGCAGTATTTT	CASSLSTGGLTDTQYF
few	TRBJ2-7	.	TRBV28	TGTGCCAGCAGCTACCCATTGACCTACGAGCAGTACTTC	CASSYPLTYEQYF
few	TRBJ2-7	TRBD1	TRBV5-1	TGCGCCAGCAGCCCTGGCGGGACAGGGGATTTAGTGCAGTACTTC	CASSPGGTGDLVQYF
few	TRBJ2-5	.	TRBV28	TGTGCCAGCAGTTCACCGGGAGTAGGGTTGGAGACCCAGTACTTC	CASSSPGVGLETQYF
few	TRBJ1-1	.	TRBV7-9	TGTGCCAGCAGAAGCAGGACGAACACTGAAGCTTTCTTT	CASRSRTNTEAFF
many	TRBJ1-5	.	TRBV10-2	TGCGCCAGCAGTGAGTCTGTAAGCAATCAGCCCCAGCATTTT	CASSESVSNQPQHF
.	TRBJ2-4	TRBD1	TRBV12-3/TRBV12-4	TGTGCCAGCACCCCGGGACAGGGTTCGAACATTCAGTACTTC	CASTPGQGSNIQYF
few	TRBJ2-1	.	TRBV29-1	TGCAGCGTTGTCCTAGATTACAATGAGCAGTTCTTC	CSVVLDYNEQFF
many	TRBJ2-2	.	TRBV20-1	TGCAGTGCTAAAGGGCCCTTGAACACCGGGGAGCTGTTTTTT	CSAKGPLNTGELFF
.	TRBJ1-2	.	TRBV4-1	TGCGCCAGCAGCCAAGATTTTACTATTCCTAACTATGGCTACACCTTC	CASSQDFTIPNYGYTF
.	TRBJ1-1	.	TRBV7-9	TGTGCCAGCAGCCAATCACTCGAAGCTTTCTTT	CASSQSLEAFF
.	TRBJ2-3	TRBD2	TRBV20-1	TGCAGTGCTAGGGGGACTAGCGGCTACACAGATACGCAGTATTTT	CSARGTSGYTDTQYF